Shown below are 10 T cell receptor beta chains from a single sample sequenced in a study of regulatory T cells in long-lasting Graves disease. Time point reported: newly diagnosed GD, antithyroid drugs for less than 3 months. PBMC RNA was the source of the TCR library. With iRepertoire HTBI primers and Arm-PCR of CDR3 regions, TCR beta libraries were built. MiXCR was run by TCRdb on the multiplex PCR reads, yielding one entry per CDR3 protein. The profile shows around 460,000 distinct CDR3 sequences, around 15% of them singletons. This same sample was also part of a study on T cells in Graves' hyperthyroidism and ophthalmopathy.

The sample here was peripheral blood mononuclear cells (PBMCs), taken at new diagnosis, from a patient treated with antithyroid drugs. These receptor sequences come from a woman between 45 and 65 years old with Graves disease.

There are a few counts of this clonotype. The chain uses TRBV6-2 or TRBV6-3 and TRBJ2-1, with TRBD2 matching over 10 bases. Germline loops: CDR1 MNHEY, CDR2 SVGEGT. The V segment lost 5 bases and the J segment 0 bases; nucleotides outside the gene matches: 7. CDR3 length equals 17 residues. CDR3 in amino acids: CASSDYASGGSYNEQFF. Here the CDR3 DNA reads TGTGCCAGCAGTGACTACGCTAGCGGGGGCTCCTACAATGAGCAGTTCTTC.

The V call is TRBV7-3, the J call TRBJ1-1; 10 bases map to TRBD1. The ends lost 1 base at V and 0 bases at J; junction bases unmatched: 2. The germline CDR1 and CDR2 sequences are SGHTA and FQGTGA. The CDR3 loop spans 16 amino acids. The CDR3 sequence is CASSLIGQGVNTEAFF. The CDR3 nucleotides read TGTGCCAGCAGCTTAATAGGACAGGGGGTGAACACTGAAGCTTTCTTT.

A few counts support this clonotype. The genes are TRBV7-9 and TRBJ2-1; 12 bases are shared with TRBD2. Losses at the gene ends were 0 bases for V and 10 bases for J; bases not matched to a gene: 16. This CDR3 has 19 residues. Germline V CDR1 and CDR2: SEHNR, FQNEAQ (reference sequence). CDR3 in DNA: TGTGCCAGCAGCTTAGCGAGGCTAGCGGGAGGGCCTGCAATAAGGGAGCAGTTCTTC. Its protein product is CASSLARLAGGPAIREQFF. Complete variable domain (other parts from reference TRBV7-9 and TRBJ2-1): DTGVSQNPRHKITKRGQNVTFRCDPISEHNRLYWYRQTLGQGPEFLTYFQNEAQLEKSRLLSDRFSAERPKGSFSTLEIQRTEQGDSAMYLCASSLARLAGGPAIREQFFGPGTRLTVL.

The rearrangement joins TRBV11-3 to TRBJ2-2, with D perhaps assigned TRBD1 or TRBD2 (5 bases each). This CDR3 spans 17 amino acids. Germline V gene sequence: CDR1 SGHNT, CDR2 YENEEA. The V gene lost 5 bases and the J gene lost 4 bases, with 20 bases spanning the gap. CDR3: CASSPGPGLGLTGELFF. CDR3 DNA sequence: TGTGCCAGCAGCCCGGGACCGGGCCTAGGTCTCACCGGGGAGCTGTTTTTT.

The chain couples TRBV7-8 to TRBJ2-3; TRBD1 agrees at 8 bases. Germline CDR1 and CDR2: SGHVS and FQNEAQ. J gave up 4 bases and V 6 bases, and 18 bases lay outside the gene matches. This CDR3 has 18 amino acids. The CDR3 spells CASRQRLRTGRRSDTQYF. CDR3 nucleotide sequence: TGTGCCAGCAGACAGAGGCTCAGGACAGGGAGGCGTTCAGATACGCAGTATTTT.

There are a few counts of this clonotype. The chain links TRBV9 to TRBJ2-5; 10 nucleotides agree with TRBD1. V trimming: 2 bases; J trimming: 5 bases; junction bases outside the gene matches: 9. The CDR3 contains 16 residues. Germline CDR1 SGDLS, CDR2 YYNGEE. CDR3 protein: CASSVAWTGGMETQYF. The CDR3 DNA follows: TGTGCCAGCAGCGTTGCCTGGACAGGGGGTATGGAGACCCAGTACTTC.

This clonotype occurred many times. The chain is built from TRBV7-2 and TRBJ2-5; a possible D gene is TRBD1 (5 bases). The CDR3 is 15 amino acids. Trimming removed 2 bases at V and 1 base at J, with 11 bases between. Germline V gene sequence: CDR1 SGHTA, CDR2 FQGNSA. The CDR3 here is CASSLFQGPQETQYF. Here the CDR3 DNA reads TGTGCCAGCAGCTTATTCCAGGGCCCCCAAGAGACCCAGTACTTC.

This rearrangement joins TRBV18 to TRBJ2-1; a possible D gene is TRBD1 (5 bases). CDR3 length equals 13 residues. Germline V gene data show CDR1 as KGHSH and CDR2 as LQKENI. Trimming removed 3 bases at V and 6 bases at J, with 9 bases between. The CDR3 spells CASSPTDINEQFF. The CDR3 bases are TGTGCCAGCTCACCCACGGACATCAATGAGCAGTTCTTC.

In this sample, this clonotype turned up many times. This sequence joins TRBV7-6 and TRBJ2-7, with D possibly being TRBD2 (5 bases). This CDR3 is built from 16 residues. Germline V gives CDR1 SGHVS, CDR2 FNYEAQ. V lost 1 base and J 0 bases, leaving 13 bases between the germline ends. CDR3 bases: TGTGCCAGCAGCTTAGTATCGGCCGGGGTCTCCTACGAGCAGTACTTC. This gives the protein CASSLVSAGVSYEQYF.

A note on this clonotype: A far more abundant clone sits one base away, making this likely a read error. The chain combines TRBV6-2 or TRBV6-3 with TRBJ1-2; D is possibly TRBD1 (5 bases). Germline lookup yields CDR1 MNHEY and CDR2 SVGEGT. The CDR3 covers 14 residues. CDR3 in DNA: TGTACCAGCAGTTACCGCCAAGGACAAGGAGGCTACACCTTC. Protein product: CTSSYRQGQGGYTF.